Listed here are 8 T cell receptor beta chains from one sample, sequenced in a study of shared clonotypes between healthy human individuals. Positive CCR7 selection of CD45RO-negative cells yielded the naive CD8 cells, and terminally differentiated effector memory CD45RA+ cells were excluded. Assay: immunoSEQ multiplex PCR; the TCRdb copy retains only in-frame clones and omits some. The data show more than 2 million clones, just under 95% seen once. The sample consisted of naive CD8+ T cells sorted from blood. Receptor source: a man in his late teens or twenties in good health.

V and J are TRBV29-1 and TRBJ2-1; possibly TRBD2 for D (5 bases). With 3 bases removed from V and 6 bases from J, the gap between germline ends came to 12 bases. The CDR3 length is 13 residues. The germline V gene has CDR1 SQVTM and CDR2 ANQGSEA. CDR3 in amino acids: CSVEGGLINEQFF. The CDR3 DNA reads as TGCAGCGTTGAGGGTGGACTCATCAATGAGCAGTTCTTC.

This CDR3 reads CASTDRGLDGYTF. In nucleotides, the CDR3 is TGTGCCAGCACCGATAGGGGGCTCGATGGCTACACCTTC. This chain uses TRBV28 with TRBJ1-2, with 7 bases aligning to TRBD1. V was clipped by 7 bases and J by 6 bases; unmatched bases: 8. The CDR3 sequence is 13 residues long. Germline V gene data show CDR1 as MDHEN and CDR2 as SYDVKM.

The chain uses TRBV11-2 and TRBJ2-1; tentatively, D is TRBD1 (6 bases). CDR3 length equals 13 residues. The germline gives CDR1 SGHAT, CDR2 FQNNGV. V was trimmed by 7 bases and J by 7 bases, leaving 14 bases between them. CDR3 nucleotides: TGTGCCAGCACCCAGAAGGGGGATAATGAGCAGTTCTTC. Its protein product is CASTQKGDNEQFF.

The rearrangement uses TRBV6-6 and TRBJ2-3; 9 nucleotides line up with TRBD2. J was trimmed by 0 bases and V by 0 bases; bases with no gene match: 1. CDR1 is MNHNY and CDR2 is SVGAGI in the germline V gene (reference sequence). The CDR3 sequence is 16 residues long. As DNA, the CDR3 is TGTGCCAGCAGTTACTCGCGGGGGGGCAGCACAGATACGCAGTATTTT. Translation: CASSYSRGGSTDTQYF.

The rearrangement joins TRBV14 to TRBJ2-7; D remains ambiguous. Germline CDR1 is SGHDN and CDR2 is FVKESK. The V gene lost 0 bases and the J gene lost 5 bases, with 17 bases spanning the gap. CDR3 length equals 16 residues. The CDR3 DNA reads TGTGCCAGCAGCCAAGACCCCGCCGAGCCCTTCCACGAGCAGTACTTC. Translation: CASSQDPAEPFHEQYF. Filled out from reference TRBV14 and TRBJ2-7, the complete variable domain reads EAGVTQFPSHSVIEKGQTVTLRCDPISGHDNLYWYRRVMGKEIKFLLHFVKESKQDESGMPNNRFLAERTGGTYSTLKVQPAELEDSGVYFCASSQDPAEPFHEQYFGPGTRLTVT.

In regard to this clone: The sample holds other DNA sequences that translate to the same CDR3. The chain couples TRBV6-5 to TRBJ2-7; a possible D gene is TRBD1 (6 bases). Germline assignment: CDR1 MNHEY and CDR2 SVGAGI. The ends were cut back, 3 bases at V and 4 bases at J, with 16 bases in the middle. CDR3 length equals 15 residues. The CDR3 nucleotides read TGTGCCAGCAGTTATAGCCGAACAGGGTTGTACGAGCAGTACTTC. Its protein is CASSYSRTGLYEQYF.

The chain is built from TRBV18 and TRBJ1-4; unclear D gene. Germline V lookup: CDR1 KGHSH, CDR2 LQKENI. Trimming shortened V by 4 bases and J by 0 bases, and 6 bases separated the two germline ends. The CDR3 consists of 14 residues. The CDR3 region is CASSLVSTNEKLFF. CDR3 sequence (DNA): TGTGCCAGCTCACTCGTATCAACTAATGAAAAACTGTTTTTT.

The rearrangement uses TRBV13 and TRBJ2-1; D unresolved. V was clipped by 5 bases and J by 12 bases, with 17 bases between them. Germline V gene lookup returns CDR1 PRHDT and CDR2 FYEKMQ (reference sequence). This CDR3 is built from 13 residues. The CDR3 region has the DNA TGTGCCAGCAGCCTCGAGTCAGAACGGGTGCAGTTCTTC. Its protein product is CASSLESERVQFF.